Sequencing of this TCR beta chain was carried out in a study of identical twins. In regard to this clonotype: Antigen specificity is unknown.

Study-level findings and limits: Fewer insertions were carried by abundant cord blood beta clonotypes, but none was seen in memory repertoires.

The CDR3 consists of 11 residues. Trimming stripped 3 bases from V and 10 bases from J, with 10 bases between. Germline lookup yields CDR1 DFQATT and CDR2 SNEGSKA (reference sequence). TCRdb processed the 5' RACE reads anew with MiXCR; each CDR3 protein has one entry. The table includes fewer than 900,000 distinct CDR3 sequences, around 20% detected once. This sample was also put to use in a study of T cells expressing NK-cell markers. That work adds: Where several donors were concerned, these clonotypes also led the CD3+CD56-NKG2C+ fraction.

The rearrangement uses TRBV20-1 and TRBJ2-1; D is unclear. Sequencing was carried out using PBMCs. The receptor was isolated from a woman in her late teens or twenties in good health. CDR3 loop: CSARERLEQFF. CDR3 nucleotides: TGCAGTGCTAGGGAGAGATTGGAGCAGTTCTTC.